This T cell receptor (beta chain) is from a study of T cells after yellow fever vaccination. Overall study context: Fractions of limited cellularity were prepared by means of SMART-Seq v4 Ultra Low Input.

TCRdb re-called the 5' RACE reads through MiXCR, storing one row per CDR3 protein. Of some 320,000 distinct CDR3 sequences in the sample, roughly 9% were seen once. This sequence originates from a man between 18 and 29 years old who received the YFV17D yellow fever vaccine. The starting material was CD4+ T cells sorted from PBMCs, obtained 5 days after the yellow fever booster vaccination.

The CDR3 DNA follows: TGCGCCAGCAGCGCCAGGTTAGGGGGGCCCTACAATGAGCAGTTCTTC. Residues: CASSARLGGPYNEQFF. V and J are TRBV5-1 and TRBJ2-1; D is tentatively TRBD1 or TRBD2 (6 bases each). The CDR3 extends over 16 amino acids. In germline, CDR1 is SGHRS, CDR2 YFSETQ. Trimming pared 4 bases from V and 2 bases from J, leaving 16 bases between.